A selection of T cell receptor beta chains follows, all from one sample in a study of regulatory T cells in long-lasting Graves disease. Via MiXCR, TCRdb re-called the multiplex PCR reads, giving one row per CDR3 protein. Of hundreds of thousands of distinct CDR3 sequences in the sample, around 20% were seen once. The sequenced sample was peripheral blood mononuclear cells (PBMCs), obtained when the disease was refractory, from a patient treated with antithyroid drugs. The receptors derive from a female donor with Graves disease. Both conserved end residues are part of each CDR3. Each record gives: clone size, J gene, D gene, V gene, CDR3 protein, CDR3 DNA. D genes are given only for firm matches. Clone size is shown for a subset of rows, as once, few, many or a class of expanded clone.

few	TRBJ2-2	TRBD2	TRBV5-1	CASSSNTTSGMGTNTGELFF	TGCGCCAGCAGCTCGAACACGACTAGCGGGATGGGGACGAACACCGGGGAGCTGTTTTTT
.	TRBJ2-5	.	TRBV6-2/TRBV6-3	CASSQVGAAAGETQYF	TGTGCCAGCAGCCAAGTAGGAGCAGCGGCCGGGGAGACCCAGTACTTC
.	TRBJ2-6	.	TRBV5-1	CASSDDGPSGANVLTF	TGCGCCAGCAGCGACGACGGCCCCTCTGGGGCCAACGTCCTGACTTTC
.	TRBJ2-1	.	TRBV3-1	CASSQGSNEQFF	TGTGCCAGCAGCCAAGGATCCAATGAGCAGTTCTTC
few	TRBJ1-3	TRBD1	TRBV10-3	CAIRDGTVGNTIYF	TGTGCCATCAGGGACGGGACAGTTGGAAACACCATATATTTT
many	TRBJ2-5	TRBD1	TRBV28	CASRTGTGRQETQYF	TGTGCCAGCAGGACCGGGACAGGGCGGCAAGAGACCCAGTACTTC
.	TRBJ2-5	TRBD2	TRBV20-1	CSATPSGRTETQYF	TGCAGTGCTACCCCTAGCGGGAGGACGGAGACCCAGTACTTC
.	TRBJ1-1	.	TRBV29-1	CSVVRGATEAFF	TGCAGCGTTGTAAGGGGTGCCACTGAAGCTTTCTTT
once	TRBJ2-1	TRBD2	TRBV5-1	CASMAGVNEQFF	TGCGCCAGCATGGCGGGAGTCAATGAGCAGTTCTTC
.	TRBJ1-3	TRBD1	TRBV28	CASSADRGSVDTIYF	TGTGCCAGCAGTGCGGACAGGGGGTCGGTGGACACCATATATTTT
few	TRBJ2-7	TRBD2	TRBV9	CASSARTSATYEQYF	TGTGCCAGCAGCGCCAGGACTAGCGCCACCTACGAGCAGTACTTC
.	TRBJ2-5	.	TRBV2	CASSFVTSQETQYF	TGTGCCAGCAGCTTCGTGACTAGCCAAGAGACCCAGTACTTC
few	TRBJ2-7	TRBD1	TRBV29-1	CSILEGAYEQYF	TGCAGCATCCTCGAGGGGGCGTACGAGCAGTACTTC
few	TRBJ2-3	TRBD1	TRBV6-2/TRBV6-3	CASSPTIPRQGLITDTQYF	TGTGCCAGCAGTCCCACGATTCCGAGACAGGGCTTGATCACAGATACGCAGTATTTT
many	TRBJ2-5	TRBD2	TRBV28	CASTYPGREGETQYF	TGTGCCAGCACCTACCCAGGGCGGGAGGGTGAGACCCAGTACTTC
few	TRBJ1-5	.	TRBV20-1	CSASPFGEGASQPQHF	TGCAGTGCTAGTCCTTTCGGGGAGGGAGCCAGTCAGCCCCAGCATTTT
.	TRBJ2-2	.	TRBV7-2	CASSLGPVTGELFF	TGTGCCAGCAGCTTAGGACCAGTCACCGGGGAGCTGTTTTTT
.	TRBJ1-6	.	TRBV20-1	CSARESSRNSPLHF	TGCAGTGCTAGAGAGAGCAGCAGGAATTCACCCCTCCACTTT